This T cell receptor (beta chain) is from a study of blood T cell repertoires in COVID-19. Study-wide background: Donors in the United States, Italy and Spain gave samples during acute or convalescent COVID-19.

Clones were sequenced by immunoSEQ multiplex PCR, and TCRdb holds only the in-frame ones, with some missing. This table has 90,000 to 130,000 clones, 82% appearing once. The CDR3 covers 13 residues. CDR1 SGHRS and CDR2 YFSETQ come from the germline V gene. Trimming pared 3 bases from V and 1 base from J, leaving 7 bases between. The chain links TRBV5-1 to TRBJ1-1; no reliable D call. The receptor comes from a woman in her sixties or seventies with acute or convalescent COVID-19. The sample taken for sequencing was peripheral blood. The chain's CDR3 is CASSSLANTEAFF. CDR3 DNA sequence: TGCGCCAGCAGCTCCCTGGCGAACACTGAAGCTTTCTTT.